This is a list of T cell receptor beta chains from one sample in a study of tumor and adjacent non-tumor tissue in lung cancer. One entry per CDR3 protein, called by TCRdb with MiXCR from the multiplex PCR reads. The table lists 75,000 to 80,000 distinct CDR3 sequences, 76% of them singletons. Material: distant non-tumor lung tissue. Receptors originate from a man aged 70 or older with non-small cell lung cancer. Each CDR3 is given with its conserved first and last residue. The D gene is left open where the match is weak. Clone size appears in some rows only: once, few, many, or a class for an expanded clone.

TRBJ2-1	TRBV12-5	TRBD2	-	TGTGCTAGTGGTTTGGTACCTAGCGGGGGAATCTCATACAATGAGCAGATCTTC	CASGLVPSGGISYNEQIF
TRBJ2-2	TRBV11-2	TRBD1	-	TGTGCCAGTAGCTTAGTGGACACAGGGGTTGTCGGGGAACTGTTTTTT	CASSLVDTGVVGELFF
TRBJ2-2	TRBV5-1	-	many	TGCGCCAGCAGCTTAACGGGCTCAGTAGCCGGGGAGCTGTTTTTT	CASSLTGSVAGELFF
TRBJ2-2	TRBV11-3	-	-	TGTGCCAGCAGCTTAAACGCCGGGGAACTGTTTTTT	CASSLNAGELFF
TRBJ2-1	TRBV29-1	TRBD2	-	TGCAGTGGTGGGGGGGAGGGCCTTAATGAGCAGTTCTTC	CSGGGEGLNEQFF
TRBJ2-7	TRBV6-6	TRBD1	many	TGTGCCAGCAGTTTGAGGCTTGGGGACAGGGTCTCCTACGAGCAGTACTTC	CASSLRLGDRVSYEQYF
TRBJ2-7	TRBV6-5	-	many	TGTGCCAGCAGTTACCCTCCCATCTACGAGCAGTACTTC	CASSYPPIYEQYF
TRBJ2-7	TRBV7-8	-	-	TGTGGCAGTAGCTTAGCGCTGGCGGAAAGTAGTTACGAGCAGTACTTC	CGSSLALAESSYEQYF
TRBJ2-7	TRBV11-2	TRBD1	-	TGTGCCAGCAGCTTACATCAGGGGGCCCCCTTCGGGCAGTACTTC	CASSLHQGAPFGQYF
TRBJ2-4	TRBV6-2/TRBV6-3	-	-	TGTGCCAGCAGTTATAGTATGGAGGGGAACATTCAGTACTTC	CASSYSMEGNIQYF
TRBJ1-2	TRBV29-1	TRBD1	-	TGCAGCGTACAGGGGATGGGGAAATATGGTTACACCTTC	CSVQGMGKYGYTF
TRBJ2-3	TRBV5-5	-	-	TGCGCCAGCAGCTCTACGACAGATATGCAGTATTTT	CASSSTTDMQYF
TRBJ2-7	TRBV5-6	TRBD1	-	TGTGCCAGGACCTGGGGACAGAGCTCCTGCGAGCAGTACTTC	CARTWGQSSCEQYF
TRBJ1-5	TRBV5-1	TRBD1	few	TGCGCCAGCAGCTTGGAGGGACAGGGAAAGCAGCCCCAGCATTTT	CASSLEGQGKQPQHF
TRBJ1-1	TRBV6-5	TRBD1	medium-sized	TGTGCCAGCAGTTACTCCCCACGGACAGGGAGCACTGAAGCTTTCTTT	CASSYSPRTGSTEAFF
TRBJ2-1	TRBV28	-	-	TGTGCCAGCACTCCCCCGGCGGAGAACAATGAGCAGTTCTTC	CASTPPAENNEQFF
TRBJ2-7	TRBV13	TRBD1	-	TGTGCCAGCAGTGGGACCGTGACAGGGGCCTACGAGCAGTACTTC	CASSGTVTGAYEQYF
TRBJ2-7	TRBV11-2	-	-	TGTGCCAGCACTTCACTAACTGGGCAGTACTTC	CASTSLTGQYF
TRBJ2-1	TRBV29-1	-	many	TGCAGCGTTGAATTTGAGGCCTACAATGAGCAGTTCTTC	CSVEFEAYNEQFF
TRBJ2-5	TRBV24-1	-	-	TGTGCCACCGGTGAGCCGGCAGGGGTTTACGAGGCCCAGTACTTC	CATGEPAGVYEAQYF
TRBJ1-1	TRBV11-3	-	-	TGTGCCAGCAGTTTCCGGCACAGAACCCTAATCACTGAAGCTTTCTTT	CASSFRHRTLITEAFF
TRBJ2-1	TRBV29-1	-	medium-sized	TGCAGCGTTGAGGGAGTCCCCTATCGGGACTACAATGAGCAGTTCTTC	CSVEGVPYRDYNEQFF
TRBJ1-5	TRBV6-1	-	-	TGTGCCAGCAGTGAAGCATCCGCAGGTAGTCAGCCCCAGCATTTT	CASSEASAGSQPQHF
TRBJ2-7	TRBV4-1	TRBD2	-	TGTGTCAGCAGCCGGACACTAGCGGGAGAGGGGGACGAACAGTATTTC	CVSSRTLAGEGDEQYF
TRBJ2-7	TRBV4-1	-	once	TGCGCCAGCATCAGGACGCTAGTGGGAGAGGGGGACGAGCAGTACTTC	CASIRTLVGEGDEQYF
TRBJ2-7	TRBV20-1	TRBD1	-	TGCAGTGCCACACGACAGGGGTACGAGCAGTACTTC	CSATRQGYEQYF